In its sample, the clone carrying this TCR beta chain was seen many times. Its antigen is as yet unknown. The data derive from a study of identical twins. V shed 6 bases and J shed 4 bases, with 15 bases lying between them. Per germline, CDR1 LGHDT and CDR2 YNNKEL (reference sequence). The length of the CDR3 is 14 residues. General study points: Models predicted less out-of-frame TCR alpha sharing in monozygotic twins than was found. Among out-of-frame alpha sequences shared by twins, low generation probability occurred in excess. There were fewer insertions in abundant cord blood beta clonotypes, but memory repertoires showed no such pattern.

Each CDR3 protein is one row after TCRdb ran MiXCR on the 5' RACE reads. The table has more than 1.5 million distinct CDR3 sequences, less than 35% seen once; the top ten hold around 0.3%. This TCR was recovered from a newborn girl in good health. The sequenced sample was cord blood. J is TRBJ1-2 and V is TRBV3-1; D remains unclear. CDR3 amino acids: CASRETGHIYGYTF. The CDR3 DNA follows: TGTGCCAGCAGGGAGACCGGCCATATCTATGGCTACACCTTC.